This T cell receptor beta chain was captured in a study of STAT5B mutations in CD4+ large granular lymphocyte leukemia. Whole-study findings and limits: CD4-sorted patient repertoires seemed more clonal than healthy CD4+ repertoires.

This was a survey-level run. Only in-frame clones appear in the TCRdb table, and some are missing; sequencing was by immunoSEQ multiplex PCR. Of around 5,000 clones listed, under 85% are singletons. CDR3 length equals 12 residues. In germline, CDR1 is LNHDA, CDR2 SQIVND (reference sequence). Trimming shortened V by 7 bases and J by 7 bases, and 13 bases separated the two germline ends. Bead-separated CD4+, CD4+CD8+, CD57+ or CD56+ fractions, or PBMC, were used. With respect to this clone: Its antigen is not known.

This sequence was found in a man older than 75 with CD4+ T-cell large granular lymphocyte leukemia. This chain uses TRBV19 with TRBJ1-1; possibly TRBD1 for D (5 bases). The sequencing input was PBMCs. The CDR3, as DNA: TGTGCCAGTACCCACCAGGGCCTTGAAGCTTTCTTT. It translates to CASTHQGLEAFF.